This TCR beta chain came from a study of OX40 agonist ivuxolimab in advanced cancers. Overall study context: The dose-escalation group included hepatocellular carcinoma, melanoma, renal cell carcinoma and head and neck cancer. Partial responses were recorded for three patients, including one with hepatocellular carcinoma and two with cutaneous melanoma. Findings and caveats of the study: Clonal expansion from baseline to week 6 occurred in both CD4+ and CD8+ T cells.

Repertoires were generated with immunoSEQ multiplex PCR, while TCRdb's copy carries only in-frame clones and drops some. In the table there are 31,000 or so clones, roughly 80% of which are singletons. With regard to this clone: As yet, its antigen is unknown.

Trimming pared 6 bases from V and 5 bases from J, leaving 22 bases between. In germline, CDR1 is SGHTA, CDR2 FQGNSA. This CDR3 is built from 16 residues. The sample was CD4+ or CD8+ T cells sorted from blood, taken in a trial of the OX40 agonist ivuxolimab. The rearrangement joins TRBV7-2 to TRBJ1-1; D remains ambiguous. The TCR sequence derives from an adult with an advanced solid tumor such as melanoma, head and neck, liver or kidney cancer. The CDR3 DNA is TGTGCCAGCAGTCACCCGGCTGGGGAAGTATTAACTGAAGCTTTCTTT. It encodes CASSHPAGEVLTEAFF.